This TCR beta chain was retrieved from a study of blood T cell repertoires in COVID-19. For the study at large: Acute-phase and convalescent COVID-19 samples originated in the United States, Italy and Spain. PBMCs, B-cell-depleted T cells, or T cells were the source of the cDNA or gDNA that made up the material.

Per the original methods: Estimates of nucleated cell counts were drawn from the amplification of reference gene primers. The data were produced by immunoSEQ multiplex PCR, yet TCRdb's version contains in-frame clones alone and is incomplete. The DNA was the basis for D and trimming; V, J and clone size are from that table. The repertoire has some 160,000 clones, about 80% of them found once; the top ten carry more than 1.5%. This clone was observed a single time. Losses at the gene ends were 1 base for V and 4 bases for J; bases not matched to a gene: 4. Germline assignment: CDR1 LNHDA and CDR2 SQIVND (reference sequence). The CDR3 contains 16 residues.

The sequenced sample consisted of peripheral blood. This TCR was sampled from a human donor in a cohort sampled during active COVID-19. The V call is TRBV19, the J call TRBJ2-3; 11 bases line up with TRBD2. The CDR3 is CASSIASGRRADTQYF. The CDR3 DNA reads as TGTGCCAGTAGTATAGCTAGCGGGAGGAGGGCAGATACGCAGTATTTT.